One and the same sample provided the 15 T cell receptor beta chains below, sequenced in a study of blood T cell repertoires in COVID-19. Sequencing used immunoSEQ multiplex PCR; TCRdb keeps in-frame clones, though not all of them. Among roughly 97,000 clones listed, 82% were seen once. Sequencing was done on a sample of peripheral blood. Source of these receptors: a man aged 55 to 70 with acute or convalescent COVID-19.

The chain joins TRBV3-1 (or the pseudogene TRBV3-2) to TRBJ1-1; 11 bases align to TRBD1. The CDR3 has 14 residues. Germline V lookup: CDR1 LGHDT, CDR2 YNNKEL (reference sequence). Trimming at V came to 8 bases and at J to 4 bases, leaving 6 bases not matched to a gene. The CDR3 DNA sequence: TGTGCCAGCCTAGGGACAGGGGGACTCACTGAAGCTTTCTTT. Translated, it gives CASLGTGGLTEAFF.

V is TRBV4-2 and J is TRBJ1-5, with 7 bases identical to TRBD1. The CDR3 sequence is 14 residues long. V lost 4 bases to trimming and J lost 4 bases; unmatched junction nucleotides: 4. Per the germline V gene, CDR1 is LGHNA and CDR2 is YNFKEQ. CDR3 coding DNA: TGTGCCAGCAGCCCTTTGACAGGGAATCAGCCCCAGCATTTT. This sequence encodes CASSPLTGNQPQHF.

The chain uses TRBV7-9 and TRBJ2-5, with TRBD1 identical over 7 bases. The germline CDR1 and CDR2 sequences are SEHNR and FQNEAQ (reference sequence). V was pared by 1 base and J by 7 bases, with 6 bases of the junction left unmatched. This CDR3 comprises 14 residues. Here the CDR3 reads CASSLEQGLRTQYF. The CDR3 DNA sequence: TGTGCCAGCAGCTTAGAACAGGGGCTAAGGACCCAGTACTTC.

This clone was seen only once. This chain links TRBV5-1 with TRBJ1-1; 8 bases are a match to TRBD1. The CDR3 runs 14 residues. Germline V CDR1 and CDR2: SGHRS, YFSETQ. V gave up 0 bases and J gave up 6 bases; unmatched junction bases: 4. In DNA, the CDR3 is TGCGCCAGCAGCTTGGCGACAGGGGTTCCTGAAGCTTTCTTT. Translating gives CASSLATGVPEAFF. The full variable domain, its missing parts supplied by reference TRBV5-1 and TRBJ1-1, is KAGVTQTPRYLIKTRGQQVTLSCSPISGHRSVSWYQQTPGQGLQFLFEYFSETQRNKGNFPGRFSGRQFSNSRSEMNVSTLELGDSALYLCASSLATGVPEAFFGQGTRLTVV.

The V and J genes are TRBV5-4 and TRBJ2-1; the D gene is possibly TRBD1 (6 bases). V lost 0 bases, J lost 7 bases, and 14 bases lay in between. Germline CDR1 SGHNT, CDR2 YYREEE (reference sequence). CDR3 length: 15 amino acids. CDR3 residues: CASSLDRTRGNEQFF. Here the CDR3 DNA reads TGTGCCAGCAGCTTGGATCGTACTAGGGGGAATGAGCAGTTCTTC.

The chain links TRBV3-1 (or the pseudogene TRBV3-2) to TRBJ2-3, with 9 bases matching TRBD1. This CDR3 region has 16 residues. The germline V gene has CDR1 LGHDT and CDR2 YNNKEL (reference sequence). After removal of 4 bases from V and 2 bases from J, the junction contained 7 bases not matched to a gene. CDR3 in amino acids: CASSLRWDRVTDTQYF. CDR3 in DNA: TGTGCCAGCAGCCTTCGGTGGGACAGGGTCACAGATACGCAGTATTTT.

This rearrangement joins TRBV4-2 to TRBJ1-2; the D gene is possibly TRBD1 (6 bases). Trimming took 0 bases from V and 2 from J, leaving 10 bases between them. From germline, CDR1 is LGHNA and CDR2 YNFKEQ. The CDR3 has 15 residues. DNA of the CDR3: TGTGCCAGCAGCCAAGAAGAGGACAGAAACTATGGCTACACCTTC. It codes for CASSQEEDRNYGYTF.

The V and J genes are TRBV5-1 and TRBJ1-4; no definite D call. Germline CDR1 reads SGHRS; CDR2 reads YFSETQ. The CDR3 extends over 15 amino acids. V lost 0 bases to trimming and J lost 4 bases, with 10 bases between them. CDR3 region: CASSLGLAGNEKLFF. Written as DNA, the CDR3 is TGCGCCAGCAGCTTGGGGCTGGCAGGTAATGAAAAACTGTTTTTT.

The chain couples TRBV6-2 or TRBV6-3 to TRBJ2-7, with 10 bases lining up with TRBD2. Germline lookup yields CDR1 MNHEY and CDR2 SVGEGT. Losses at the gene ends were 5 bases for V and 3 bases for J; bases not matched to a gene: 7. The CDR3 consists of 15 residues. CDR3 region: CASSAAWTSGYEQYF. The CDR3 DNA sequence: TGTGCCAGCAGTGCGGCATGGACTAGCGGCTACGAGCAGTACTTC.

CDR3 in amino acids: CASRVRTGGAYTGELFF. The CDR3 coding sequence is TGTGCCAGCAGAGTTCGTACAGGGGGCGCTTACACCGGGGAGCTGTTTTTT. The chain has TRBV11-3 and TRBJ2-2, with 9 bases that match TRBD1. The V segment lost 6 bases and the J segment 3 bases; nucleotides outside the gene matches: 11. CDR3 size: 17 residues. The germline gives CDR1 SGHNT, CDR2 YENEEA. The full variable domain, completed using reference TRBV11-3 and TRBJ2-2, is EAGVVQSPRYKIIEKKQPVAFWCNPISGHNTLYWYLQNLGQGPELLIRYENEEAVDDSQLPKDRFSAERLKGVDSTLKIQPAELGDSAVYLCASRVRTGGAYTGELFFGEGSRLTVL.

This clone showed up just a few times. This chain joins TRBV4-3 and TRBJ2-3, with 8 bases that match TRBD2. V was pared by 0 bases and J by 2 bases, with 4 bases of the junction left unmatched. The CDR3 consists of 16 residues. The germline gives CDR1 LGHNA, CDR2 YSLEER. CDR3 protein: CASSQEGAGDTDTQYF. The CDR3 nucleotides read TGCGCCAGCAGCCAAGAAGGAGCGGGAGACACAGATACGCAGTATTTT.

This clone was found once. The chain combines TRBV5-6 with TRBJ1-2; D is ambiguous. CDR3 length: 15 residues. Germline loops: CDR1 SGHDT, CDR2 YYEEEE. Trimming cost V 4 bases and J 0 bases, with 13 bases left between them. DNA for the CDR3: TGTGCCAGCAGCCCTAGGACTTTAGCTAACTATGGCTACACCTTC. This codes for CASSPRTLANYGYTF.

This chain joins TRBV28 and TRBJ1-1; tentatively, D is TRBD1 (6 bases). Germline loops: CDR1 MDHEN, CDR2 SYDVKM. V was shortened by 6 bases and J by 3 bases, with 14 bases between the two germline ends. There are 14 residues in the CDR3. CDR3 protein: CASRIGGKDTEAFF. As DNA, the CDR3 is TGTGCCAGCAGAATAGGGGGTAAGGACACTGAAGCTTTCTTT. Full variable domain (rest looked up from reference TRBV28 and TRBJ1-1): DVKVTQSSRYLVKRTGEKVFLECVQDMDHENMFWYRQDPGLGLRLIYFSYDVKMKEKGDIPEGYSVSREKKERFSLILESASTNQTSMYLCASRIGGKDTEAFFGQGTRLTVV.

The chain joins TRBV7-8 to TRBJ1-2; D is perhaps TRBD1 (6 bases). CDR3 size: 13 residues. Germline assignment: CDR1 SGHVS and CDR2 FQNEAQ. V gave up 1 base and J gave up 3 bases, with 6 bases separating them. The CDR3 sequence: CASSLDRDYGYTF. CDR3 nucleotide sequence: TGTGCCAGCAGCTTAGACAGGGACTATGGCTACACCTTC.

This clone has a single count. The chain combines TRBV11-2 with TRBJ2-5; 11 bases map to TRBD1. The germline gives CDR1 SGHAT, CDR2 FQNNGV. V was clipped by 2 bases and J by 5 bases; unmatched bases: 7. This CDR3 region has 16 residues. The CDR3 nucleotides read TGTGCCAGCAGCTTATCCCGGACAGGGGGCGCCGAGACCCAGTACTTC. It specifies CASSLSRTGGAETQYF. The whole variable domain, remainder taken from reference TRBV11-2 and TRBJ2-5, is EAGVAQSPRYKIIEKRQSVAFWCNPISGHATLYWYQQILGQGPKLLIQFQNNGVVDDSQLPKDRFSAERLKGVDSTLKIQPAKLEDSAVYLCASSLSRTGGAETQYFGPGTRLLVL.